This TCR beta chain was sequenced in a study of shared clonotypes between healthy human individuals. Study-wide points: Non-shared clonotypes displayed generation probabilities falling below those of clonotypes present in all four donors. Blood alone was sampled, and tissue repertoires likely differ.

From CD4+ cells came CD45RA+ naive and CD45RA-negative memory subsets. Notes on this clone: Its antigen is currently unknown.

Sequenced by immunoSEQ multiplex PCR; TCRdb stores in-frame clones only, minus some. The sample lists roughly 2.5 million clones, around 94% occurring once. This TCR was recovered from a man younger than 30 in good health. Material for sequencing was naive CD4+ T cells sorted from blood. Specified subset: CD45RA+ positively selected.

The CDR3 sequence: CASSYPGGFAPYEQYF. CDR3 DNA: TGTGCCAGCAGTTACCCCGGGGGCTTTGCTCCCTACGAGCAGTACTTC. The chain carries TRBV6-6 and TRBJ2-7; D is tentatively TRBD1 or TRBD2 (6 bases each). CDR3 length: 16 amino acids. CDR1 is MNHNY and CDR2 is SVGAGI in the germline V gene (reference sequence). Trimming took 2 bases from V and 2 from J, leaving 16 bases between them.